Below, 14 T cell receptor beta chains from the same sample are listed, as sequenced in a study of glioma-infiltrating T cells. Amplification of TCR alpha and beta CDR3 regions from RNA used iRepertoire nested multiplex PCR. TCRdb re-analysed the multiplex PCR reads in MiXCR, keeping a single row per CDR3 protein. The sample includes under 150,000 distinct CDR3 sequences, approximately 24% of them seen just once. The sequencing sample was made of glioma tissue, nonneoplastic brain tissue, or PBMCs (not recorded which). The origin of the receptors is a human donor with low-grade glioma or glioblastoma, undergoing nonglioma brain surgery, or in good health (not recorded which).

This clonotype was seen ten or more times. The genes are TRBV20-1 and TRBJ2-5, with a tentative D call TRBD1 (5 bases). Trimming removed 1 base at V and 5 bases at J, with 14 bases between. Germline lookup yields CDR1 DFQATT and CDR2 SNEGSKA (reference sequence). The CDR3 has 14 residues. The CDR3 nucleotides are TGCAGTGCTAGAGCCAGGGTCGGTTTGGAGACCCAGTACTTC. Protein: CSARARVGLETQYF.

This clonotype has only a few counts. The J gene is TRBJ2-2, the V gene TRBV7-2; a weak D match, TRBD1 (5 bases). V gave up 6 bases and J gave up 3 bases, with 11 bases separating them. The length of the CDR3 is 14 residues. Per the germline V gene, CDR1 is SGHTA and CDR2 is FQGNSA. CDR3 sequence (DNA): TGTGCCAGCAGATCCCAGGGTCACACCGGGGAGCTGTTTTTT. It encodes CASRSQGHTGELFF.

The gene calls are TRBV18 and TRBJ2-2; D unresolved. This CDR3 region has 14 residues. CDR1 is KGHSH, CDR2 LQKENI, per germline. The germline V and J ends were trimmed by 1 base and 5 bases, with 8 bases remaining between them. CDR3 coding DNA: TGTGCCAGCTCACCACTCCCGGAAACCGGGGAGCTGTTTTTT. Residues: CASSPLPETGELFF.

Note on this clonotype: This may be a read error, as it is one base from a much larger clone. The CDR3, as DNA: TGTGCCAGCAGTGGGGCAGCGAACACTGAAGCTTTCTTT. It encodes CASSGAANTEAFF. The chain employs TRBV6-2 or TRBV6-3 and TRBJ1-1, with D possibly matching TRBD1 (5 bases). This CDR3 spans 13 amino acids. The V gene's germline CDR1 is MNHEY and CDR2 SVGEGT. The V end lost 5 bases, the J end lost 1 base, and 8 bases lay between the germline ends.

With regard to this clonotype: A junction boundary mismatches the germline segment, possibly from a read error. The CDR3 region is CAISLGRITGAFF. CDR3 nucleotides: TGTGCCATCAGCTTGGGCAGGATCACTGGAGCTTTCTTT. The V and J genes are TRBV7-2 and TRBJ1-1; unclear D gene. CDR3 length equals 13 residues. Germline V gene sequence: CDR1 SGHTA, CDR2 FQGNSA.

This clonotype was seen ten or more times. V gene TRBV6-1 combines with J gene TRBJ1-1; 10 nucleotides align to TRBD1. The CDR3 covers 12 residues. Germline V gene lookup returns CDR1 MNHNS and CDR2 SASEGT. V lost 6 bases, J lost 10 bases, and 5 bases stayed unmatched. CDR3 loop: CASRPGTGAAFF. The CDR3 DNA follows: TGTGCCAGCAGACCCGGGACAGGGGCAGCTTTCTTT.

This clonotype has more than one count but fewer than ten. V gene TRBV29-1 combines with J gene TRBJ1-1; D call uncertain. With 7 bases removed from V and 1 base from J, the gap between germline ends came to 13 bases. The CDR3 runs 13 residues. CDR1 SQVTM and CDR2 ANQGSEA come from the germline V gene. The CDR3 loop is CSAQARRNTEAFF. The CDR3 DNA sequence: TGCAGCGCCCAGGCCAGGAGGAACACTGAAGCTTTCTTT.

This clonotype was observed once. A read error may be the cause here, since a much bigger clone is one base away. V is TRBV28 and J is TRBJ1-2; D gene uncertain. The CDR3 is 11 amino acids. The V gene lost 5 bases and the J gene lost 3 bases, with 4 bases spanning the gap. In germline, CDR1 is MDHEN, CDR2 SYDVKM. The CDR3 region has the DNA TGTGCCAGCAGTGGCTACTATGGCTACACCTTC. It translates to CASSGYYGYTF.

This clonotype showed up many times. The chain has TRBV6-2 or TRBV6-3 and TRBJ2-3; D is unclear. V was pared by 2 bases and J by 6 bases, with 12 bases between. This CDR3 is built from 14 residues. The germline gives CDR1 MNHEY, CDR2 SVGEGT. DNA for the CDR3: TGTGCCAGCAGTTACCTTGACCAAGGGGATACGCAGTATTTT. Translation gives CASSYLDQGDTQYF.

There are many counts of this clonotype. V gene TRBV15 combines with J gene TRBJ2-5; no reliable D call. The germline V gene encodes CDR1 LNHNV and CDR2 YYDKDF (reference sequence). V lost 3 bases and J 3 bases, leaving 17 bases between the germline ends. The CDR3 is 16 residues long. The CDR3 loop is CATSSWVGQKKETQYF. CDR3 DNA sequence: TGTGCCACCAGCAGCTGGGTAGGTCAGAAAAAAGAGACCCAGTACTTC.

In regard to this clonotype: A clone one base away is much larger, so this may be a read error. The CDR3 ends on some other residue instead of the conserved phenylalanine or tryptophan, so this is likely a read error. The rearrangement links TRBV6-2 or TRBV6-3 to TRBJ1-1; TRBD1 is a possible D gene (6 bases). The CDR3 totals 14 residues. Deletions cut 4 bases from V and 5 bases from J, with 14 bases between. Germline values: CDR1 MNHEY, CDR2 SVGEGT. CDR3 residues: CASSLRQALTEAFS. In DNA, the CDR3 is TGTGCCAGCAGTTTACGACAGGCGTTAACTGAAGCTTTCTCT.

Remarks on this clonotype: Just one base apart from a much larger clone, this may be a read error. The chain carries TRBV6-6 and TRBJ1-5; perhaps TRBD1 as D (6 bases). TRBJ2-3 matches the DNA end more closely, so the J call is doubtful. Germline V CDR1 and CDR2: MNHNY, SVGAGI (reference sequence). CDR3 length: 15 amino acids. In nucleotides, the CDR3 is TGTGCCAGCAGTAACCCCCGGCAGGGGTATCAGCCCCAGTATTTT. Translated, it gives CASSNPRQGYQPQYF.

This clonotype was detected a few times. This sequence joins TRBV4-2 and TRBJ2-3; TRBD2 matches 9 bases. Trimming cost V 4 bases and J 0 bases; bases outside gene matches: 5. Germline CDR1 LGHNA, CDR2 YNFKEQ. The CDR3 consists of 16 residues. CDR3 nucleotides: TGTGCCAGCAGCCGAACGACTAGCGGAAGCACAGATACGCAGTATTTT. This encodes CASSRTTSGSTDTQYF.

The chain recombines TRBV5-1 with TRBJ1-1, with a weak D call TRBD1 (5 bases). CDR3 size: 15 residues. Germline V gene sequence: CDR1 SGHRS, CDR2 YFSETQ. V lost 1 base to trimming and J lost 4 bases, with 14 bases between them. The DNA for the CDR3 is TGCGCCAGCAGCTTGTCGGGGGGGATGAGCACTGAAGCTTTCTTT. Translated: CASSLSGGMSTEAFF.